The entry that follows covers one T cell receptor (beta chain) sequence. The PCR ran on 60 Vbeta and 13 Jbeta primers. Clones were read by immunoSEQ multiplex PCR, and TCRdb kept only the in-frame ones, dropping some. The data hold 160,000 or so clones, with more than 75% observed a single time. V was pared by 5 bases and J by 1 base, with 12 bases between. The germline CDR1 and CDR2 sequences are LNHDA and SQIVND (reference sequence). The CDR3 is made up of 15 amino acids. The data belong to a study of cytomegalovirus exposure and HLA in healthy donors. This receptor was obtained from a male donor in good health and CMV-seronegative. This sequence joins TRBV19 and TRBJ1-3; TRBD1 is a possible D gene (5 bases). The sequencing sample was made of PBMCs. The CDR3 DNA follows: TGTGCCAGTAGTTCAGGGTGGCGTTCTGGAAACACCATATATTTT. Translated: CASSSGWRSGNTIYF.